Listed here are 26 T cell receptor beta chains from one sample, sequenced in a study of yellow fever vaccine responses in identical twins. Using its own MiXCR run on the RT-PCR reads, TCRdb lists one record per CDR3 protein. Of approximately 15,000 distinct CDR3 sequences in the sample, around 84% were seen once. The sequenced sample was T cells from blood (PBMCs), unsorted or a sorted subset (not recorded which), obtained before or after yellow fever vaccination (not recorded which). These receptor sequences come from a young woman who received the yellow fever vaccine.

In its sample, this clonotype was seen once. The rearrangement joins TRBV29-1 to TRBJ2-1; D gene uncertain. Trimming took off 1 base at V and 9 bases at J, with 7 bases between the two ends. This CDR3 region has 11 residues. Germline V gene data show CDR1 as SQVTM and CDR2 as ANQGSEA. The CDR3 coding sequence is TGCAGCGTTGAAGGCGTCAGTGAGCAGTTCTTC. Translating gives CSVEGVSEQFF.

This chain joins TRBV21-1 and TRBJ2-5; the table's D call, TRBD2, has no DNA check behind it. TRBV21-1 is reported as a pseudogene. The CDR3 has 16 residues. DNA of the CDR3: TGTGCCAGCAGCAAATCGGCAGGAGCCTCCGGCGGGACCCAGTACTTC. Amino acids: CASSKSAGASGGTQYF.

The chain employs TRBV27 and TRBJ1-1, with D tentatively TRBD1 (6 bases). The CDR3 is made up of 14 amino acids. CDR1 and CDR2 from the germline V gene are MNHEY and SMNVEV (reference sequence). The V end was cut by 3 bases, the J end by 0 bases, with 8 bases between. CDR3 DNA: TGTGCCAGCAGTTTTGCAGGGGTGAACACTGAAGCTTTCTTT. It yields the protein CASSFAGVNTEAFF.

The chain carries TRBV7-3 and TRBJ2-2; the D is unclear. Germline V gene data show CDR1 as SGHTA and CDR2 as FQGTGA. V was cut by 5 bases and J by 3 bases, with 4 bases left in between. The CDR3 length is 12 residues. CDR3 in amino acids: CASSPDTGELFF. In DNA form, the CDR3 reads TGTGCCAGCAGCCCCGACACCGGGGAGCTGTTTTTT.

The chain carries TRBV20-1 and TRBJ2-7, with TRBD2 matching 10 bases. V gave up 5 bases and J gave up 4 bases; unmatched junction bases: 8. The germline V gene has CDR1 DFQATT and CDR2 SNEGSKA (reference sequence). The CDR3 has 14 amino acids. DNA for the CDR3: TGCAGTGCTGTGGTAGCGGGAGGAAATTACGAGCAGTACTTC. This codes for CSAVVAGGNYEQYF.

This rearrangement joins TRBV29-1 to TRBJ1-2, with D possibly matching TRBD1 (6 bases). In germline, CDR1 is SQVTM, CDR2 ANQGSEA. The V gene lost 3 bases and the J gene lost 1 base, with 12 bases spanning the gap. The length of the CDR3 is 14 residues. In DNA form, the CDR3 reads TGCAGCGTTGAGGGACGGGGGCTTAACTATGGCTACACCTTC. Translated: CSVEGRGLNYGYTF. The full variable domain, rest sourced from reference TRBV29-1 and TRBJ1-2, is SAVISQKPSRDICQRGTSLTIQCQVDSQVTMMFWYRQQPGQSLTLIATANQGSEATYESGFVIDKFPISRPNLTFSTLTVSNMSPEDSSIYLCSVEGRGLNYGYTFGSGTRLTVV.

The rearrangement uses TRBV11-2 and TRBJ2-3; the match to TRBD2 covers 9 bases. V lost 5 bases to trimming and J lost 7 bases; unmatched junction nucleotides: 10. In germline, CDR1 is SGHAT, CDR2 FQNNGV. The CDR3 totals 15 residues. The CDR3 sequence is CASSVGQAGGYTQYF. The CDR3 DNA is TGTGCCAGCAGCGTCGGGCAAGCGGGGGGTTATACGCAGTATTTT.

The chain employs TRBV24-1 and TRBJ1-2, with a possible D match to TRBD1 (6 bases). This CDR3 region has 15 residues. Per germline, CDR1 KGHDR and CDR2 SFDVKD. V was clipped by 3 bases and J by 4 bases, with 14 bases between them. Here the CDR3 reads CATSDQTGSIYGYTF. CDR3 nucleotide sequence: TGTGCCACCAGTGATCAGACAGGATCAATCTATGGCTACACCTTC.

This clonotype was seen a handful of times. The chain couples TRBV6-5 to TRBJ1-2, with 7 nucleotides matching TRBD1. Trimming took 5 bases from V and 1 from J; bases not matched to a gene: 1. CDR1 and CDR2 from the germline V gene are MNHEY and SVGAGI. The CDR3 length is 13 residues. The CDR3 coding sequence is TGTGCCAGCAGTCACAGGGGTAACTATGGCTACACCTTC. Its protein product is CASSHRGNYGYTF.

This clonotype was seen just once. This chain joins TRBV24-1 and TRBJ1-1; 7 bases agree with TRBD1. Germline trimming cut 9 bases from V and 0 bases from J; bases unmatched to any gene: 3. Germline V gene sequence: CDR1 KGHDR, CDR2 SFDVKD. This CDR3 spans 13 amino acids. The CDR3 loop is CATSRGMNTEAFF. The CDR3 coding sequence is TGTGCCACCTCCAGGGGGATGAACACTGAAGCTTTCTTT.

The gene calls are TRBV10-3 and TRBJ2-7; D may be TRBD1 or TRBD2 (5 bases each). With 6 bases removed from V and 6 bases from J, the gap between germline ends came to 15 bases. This CDR3 region has 13 residues. Germline CDR1 and CDR2: ENHRY and SYGVKD. The CDR3 nucleotides read TGTGCCATCAGCGGAAGTCCGGGGCGCGAGCAGTACTTC. Its protein is CAISGSPGREQYF.

The DNA for the CDR3 is TGCGCCAGCAGGCTGGGACCGGGGAATCAGCCCCAGCATTTT. Its translation: CASRLGPGNQPQHF. The chain couples TRBV5-1 to TRBJ1-5, with D perhaps TRBD1 (5 bases). The germline gives CDR1 SGHRS, CDR2 YFSETQ. The CDR3 runs to 14 residues. V lost 5 bases and J lost 4, with 13 bases in between.

The genes are TRBV4-2 and TRBJ2-2, with D perhaps TRBD1 (6 bases). Per the germline V gene, CDR1 is LGHNA and CDR2 is YNFKEQ. V was cut by 4 bases and J by 6 bases, with 15 bases left in between. This CDR3 region has 15 residues. The CDR3 loop is CASSPPQGMSGELFF. CDR3 bases: TGTGCCAGCAGCCCTCCGCAGGGGATGTCCGGGGAGCTGTTTTTT.

The chain links TRBV18 to TRBJ2-7; tentative D call: TRBD2 (6 bases). The CDR3 sequence is 14 residues long. Germline V gives CDR1 KGHSH, CDR2 LQKENI. V lost 1 base, J lost 7 bases, and 14 bases lay in between. The CDR3 spells CASSPQEGPGEQYV. The CDR3 DNA reads as TGTGCCAGCTCACCACAGGAGGGGCCGGGGGAGCAGTACGTC.

The rearrangement joins TRBV11-2 to TRBJ2-6; TRBD2 matches 10 bases. Germline assignment: CDR1 SGHAT and CDR2 FQNNGV. The CDR3 is made up of 17 amino acids. V lost 6 bases to trimming and J lost 1 base; unmatched junction nucleotides: 6. The CDR3 bases are TGTGCCAGCAGTGAGCGGGAGGGCCCTTCTGGGGCCAACGTCCTGACTTTC. It translates to CASSEREGPSGANVLTF.

The V gene is TRBV11-1, the J gene TRBJ2-1; 10 bases map to TRBD2. In germline, CDR1 is SGHAT, CDR2 FQDESV (reference sequence). The V segment lost 5 bases and the J segment 8 bases; nucleotides outside the gene matches: 15. The CDR3 contains 17 residues. As DNA, the CDR3 is TGTGCCAGCAGCCCCCTTAGGACTAGCGGACGTTCAGATGAGCAGTTCTTC. Its translation: CASSPLRTSGRSDEQFF.

CDR3 loop: CASSPTVQETQYF. The CDR3 bases are TGTGCCAGCTCACCCACAGTCCAAGAGACCCAGTACTTC. V usage is TRBV18 and J usage is TRBJ2-5, with no clear D. The V and J ends lost 3 bases and 1 base respectively, with 6 bases between them. The CDR3 length is 13 residues. Germline V gene sequence: CDR1 KGHSH, CDR2 LQKENI.

The V call is TRBV7-9, the J call TRBJ2-3, with D possibly TRBD2 on 6 matching bases. Per the germline V gene, CDR1 is SEHNR and CDR2 is FQNEAQ (reference sequence). The CDR3 has 15 residues. The V end lost 4 bases, the J end lost 2 bases, and 13 bases lay between the germline ends. CDR3 sequence reads: CASSSRLEATDTQYF. Here the CDR3 DNA reads TGTGCCAGCAGCTCACGACTAGAGGCCACAGATACGCAGTATTTT. The whole variable domain, filled in from reference TRBV7-9 and TRBJ2-3, reads DTGVSQNPRHKITKRGQNVTFRCDPISEHNRLYWYRQTLGQGPEFLTYFQNEAQLEKSRLLSDRFSAERPKGSFSTLEIQRTEQGDSAMYLCASSSRLEATDTQYFGPGTRLTVL.

This chain joins TRBV28 and TRBJ2-7; TRBD2 matches 10 bases. Germline trimming cut 4 bases from V and 2 bases from J; bases unmatched to any gene: 5. The germline V gene has CDR1 MDHEN and CDR2 SYDVKM. This CDR3 is 15 amino acids long. The CDR3: CASSSLAGDPYEQYV. The CDR3 nucleotides read TGTGCCAGCAGTTCTCTAGCGGGGGACCCCTACGAGCAGTACGTC.

V gene TRBV29-1 combines with J gene TRBJ2-5; D is ambiguous. The CDR3 is 13 residues long. V was trimmed by 5 bases and J by 2 bases, leaving 12 bases between them. Per germline, CDR1 SQVTM and CDR2 ANQGSEA. This CDR3 reads CSVKSWGQETQYF. The CDR3 DNA is TGCAGCGTTAAGTCGTGGGGACAAGAGACCCAGTACTTC.

The chain combines TRBV28 with TRBJ1-2; no clear D gene. The CDR3 covers 15 residues. Between the trimmed V and J ends, which lost 2 bases and 3 bases, there was a span of 13 bases. The germline gives CDR1 MDHEN, CDR2 SYDVKM. The CDR3: CASSLSGGRYYGYTF. CDR3 coding DNA: TGTGCCAGCAGTTTAAGCGGCGGCAGATACTATGGCTACACCTTC.

This chain connects TRBV24-1 to TRBJ1-2, with TRBD1 matching over 7 bases. The CDR3 totals 14 residues. Germline V lookup: CDR1 KGHDR, CDR2 SFDVKD. J lost 4 bases, V lost 2 bases, and 3 bases had no gene match. The CDR3 is CATSDWDSPYGYTF. The CDR3 coding sequence is TGTGCCACCAGTGATTGGGACAGTCCCTATGGCTACACCTTC.

This chain joins TRBV29-1 and TRBJ1-5; no firm D call. The CDR3 length is 13 residues. From germline, CDR1 is SQVTM and CDR2 ANQGSEA. V was clipped by 3 bases and J by 6 bases, with 12 bases between them. The CDR3 here is CSVDGGLGQPQHF. As DNA, the CDR3 is TGCAGCGTTGATGGCGGGTTAGGTCAGCCCCAGCATTTT.

The sample holds a few counts of this clonotype. This chain uses TRBV2 with TRBJ1-6; D ambiguous. This CDR3 contains 14 residues. Per the germline V gene, CDR1 is SNHLY and CDR2 is FYNNEI. The V and J ends lost 5 bases and 3 bases respectively, with 8 bases between them. This CDR3 is CASSPGLYNSPLHF. Here the CDR3 DNA reads TGTGCCAGCAGTCCCGGGCTCTATAATTCACCCCTCCACTTT.

This chain connects TRBV24-1 to TRBJ1-2, with 7 bases that match TRBD1. V lost 9 bases, J lost 7 bases, and 4 bases stayed unmatched. Germline V gene data show CDR1 as KGHDR and CDR2 as SFDVKD. The CDR3 sequence is 11 residues long. The CDR3 reads CATSGGIGYTF. The CDR3 DNA reads as TGTGCCACCTCAGGGGGGATTGGCTACACCTTC.

This clonotype was observed a few times. The chain links TRBV18 to TRBJ2-1, with a possible D match to TRBD1 (7 bases). V was shortened by 6 bases and J by 4 bases, with 22 bases between the two germline ends. The germline V gene encodes CDR1 KGHSH and CDR2 LQKENI. This CDR3 is 17 amino acids long. The CDR3 nucleotides read TGTGCCAGCTCCTACAAGGAGGGGACAGCGTTTTACAATGAGCAGTTCTTC. Protein product: CASSYKEGTAFYNEQFF.